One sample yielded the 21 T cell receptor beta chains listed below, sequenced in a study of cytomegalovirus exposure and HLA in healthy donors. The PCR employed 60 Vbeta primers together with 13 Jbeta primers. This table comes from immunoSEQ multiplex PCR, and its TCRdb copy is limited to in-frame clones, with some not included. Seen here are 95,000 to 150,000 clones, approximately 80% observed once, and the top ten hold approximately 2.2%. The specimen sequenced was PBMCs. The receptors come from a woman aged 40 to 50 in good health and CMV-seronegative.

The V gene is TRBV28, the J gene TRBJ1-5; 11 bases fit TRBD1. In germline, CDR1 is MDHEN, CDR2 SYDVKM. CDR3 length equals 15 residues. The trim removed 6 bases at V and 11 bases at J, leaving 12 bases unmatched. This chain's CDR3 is CASRATGTGGRAQHF. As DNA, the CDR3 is TGTGCCAGCAGGGCGACGGGGACAGGGGGTCGAGCCCAGCATTTT. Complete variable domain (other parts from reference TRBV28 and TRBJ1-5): DVKVTQSSRYLVKRTGEKVFLECVQDMDHENMFWYRQDPGLGLRLIYFSYDVKMKEKGDIPEGYSVSREKKERFSLILESASTNQTSMYLCASRATGTGGRAQHFGDGTRLSIL.

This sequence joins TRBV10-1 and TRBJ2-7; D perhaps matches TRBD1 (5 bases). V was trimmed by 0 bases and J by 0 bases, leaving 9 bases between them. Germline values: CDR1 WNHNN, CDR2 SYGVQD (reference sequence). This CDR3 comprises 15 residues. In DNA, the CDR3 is TGCGCCAGCAGTGAGTCGACAGAGAACTCCTACGAGCAGTACTTC. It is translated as CASSESTENSYEQYF.

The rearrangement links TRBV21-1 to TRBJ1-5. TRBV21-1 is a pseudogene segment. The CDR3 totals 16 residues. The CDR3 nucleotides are TGTGCCAGCAGCAAAGGGAGGGCTCGGTACAATCAGCCCCAGCATTTT. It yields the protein CASSKGRARYNQPQHF.

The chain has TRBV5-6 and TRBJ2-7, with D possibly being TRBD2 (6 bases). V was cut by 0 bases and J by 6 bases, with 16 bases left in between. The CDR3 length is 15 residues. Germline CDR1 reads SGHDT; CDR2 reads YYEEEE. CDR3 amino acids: CASSLVVRGSPEQYF. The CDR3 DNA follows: TGTGCCAGCAGCTTGGTAGTCCGGGGGAGCCCCGAGCAGTACTTC.

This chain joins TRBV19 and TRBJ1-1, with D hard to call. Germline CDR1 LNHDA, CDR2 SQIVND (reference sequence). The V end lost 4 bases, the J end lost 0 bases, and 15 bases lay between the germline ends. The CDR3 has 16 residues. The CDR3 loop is CASSTRSYLMNTEAFF. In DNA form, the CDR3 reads TGTGCCAGTAGTACCCGAAGCTACCTTATGAACACTGAAGCTTTCTTT.

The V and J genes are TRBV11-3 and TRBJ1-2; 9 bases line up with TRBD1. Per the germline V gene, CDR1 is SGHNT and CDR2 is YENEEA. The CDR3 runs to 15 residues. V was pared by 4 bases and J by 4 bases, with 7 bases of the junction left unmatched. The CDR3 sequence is CASSSGTGRSYGYTF. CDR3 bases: TGTGCCAGCAGCTCCGGGACAGGGCGGAGCTATGGCTACACCTTC.

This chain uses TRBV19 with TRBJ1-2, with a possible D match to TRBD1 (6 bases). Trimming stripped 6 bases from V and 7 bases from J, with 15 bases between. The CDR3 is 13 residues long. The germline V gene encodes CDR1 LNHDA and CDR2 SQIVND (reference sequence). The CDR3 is CASRPTGVAGYTF. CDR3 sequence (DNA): TGTGCCAGTAGGCCGACAGGTGTTGCTGGCTACACCTTC.

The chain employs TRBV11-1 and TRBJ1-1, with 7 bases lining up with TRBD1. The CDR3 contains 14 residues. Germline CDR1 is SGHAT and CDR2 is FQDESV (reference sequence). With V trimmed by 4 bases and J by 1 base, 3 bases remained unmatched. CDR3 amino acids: CASSSRQGNTEAFF. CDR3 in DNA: TGTGCCAGCAGCTCGCGACAGGGGAACACTGAAGCTTTCTTT.

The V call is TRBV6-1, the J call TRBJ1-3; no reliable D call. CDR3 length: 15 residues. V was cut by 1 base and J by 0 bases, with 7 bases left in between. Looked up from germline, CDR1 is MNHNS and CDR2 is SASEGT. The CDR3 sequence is CASSEDGGSGNTIYF. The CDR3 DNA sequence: TGTGCCAGCAGTGAAGATGGCGGCTCTGGAAACACCATATATTTT.

In nucleotides, the CDR3 is TGCGCCAGCAGCCCCACCGGTACGGGCAATCAGCCCCAGCATTTT. This codes for CASSPTGTGNQPQHF. V and J are TRBV4-1 and TRBJ1-5; D gene ambiguous. The CDR3 runs 15 residues. The V end lost 4 bases, the J end lost 2 bases, and 12 bases lay between the germline ends. CDR1 is MGHRA and CDR2 is YSYEKL in the germline V gene.

CDR3 DNA: TGTGCCAGCAGCTTGTCGGCGGAGGATACGCAGTATTTT. Translating gives CASSLSAEDTQYF. This rearrangement joins TRBV5-6 to TRBJ2-3; D unclear. The CDR3 consists of 13 residues. The V gene lost 1 base and the J gene lost 6 bases, with 9 bases spanning the gap. Per germline, CDR1 SGHDT and CDR2 YYEEEE.

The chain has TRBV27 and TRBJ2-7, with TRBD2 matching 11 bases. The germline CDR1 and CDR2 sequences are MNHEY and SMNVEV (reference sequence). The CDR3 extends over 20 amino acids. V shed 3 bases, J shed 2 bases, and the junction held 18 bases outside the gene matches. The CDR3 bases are TGTGCCAGCAGTTTGCAGCCTCCAACTAGCGGGAGAAGTTGGGCCTACGAGCAGTACTTC. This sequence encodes CASSLQPPTSGRSWAYEQYF.

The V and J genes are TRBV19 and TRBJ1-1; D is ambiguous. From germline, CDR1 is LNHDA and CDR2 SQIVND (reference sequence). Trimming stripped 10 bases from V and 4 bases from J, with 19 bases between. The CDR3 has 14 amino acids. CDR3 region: CATTVSGSTTEAFF. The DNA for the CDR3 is TGTGCCACGACTGTATCGGGTTCGACCACTGAAGCTTTCTTT.

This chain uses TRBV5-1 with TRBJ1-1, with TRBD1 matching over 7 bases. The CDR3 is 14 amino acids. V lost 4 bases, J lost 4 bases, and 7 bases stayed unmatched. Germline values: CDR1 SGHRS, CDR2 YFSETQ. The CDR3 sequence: CASSMTGQVTEAFF. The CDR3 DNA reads TGCGCCAGCAGCATGACAGGGCAGGTCACTGAAGCTTTCTTT.

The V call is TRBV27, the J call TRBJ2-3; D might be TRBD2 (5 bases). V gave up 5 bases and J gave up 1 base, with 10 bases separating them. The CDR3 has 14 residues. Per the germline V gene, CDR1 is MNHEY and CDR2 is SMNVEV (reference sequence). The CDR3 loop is CASSRGSGTDTQYF. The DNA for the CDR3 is TGTGCCAGCAGTAGAGGGTCGGGCACAGATACGCAGTATTTT.

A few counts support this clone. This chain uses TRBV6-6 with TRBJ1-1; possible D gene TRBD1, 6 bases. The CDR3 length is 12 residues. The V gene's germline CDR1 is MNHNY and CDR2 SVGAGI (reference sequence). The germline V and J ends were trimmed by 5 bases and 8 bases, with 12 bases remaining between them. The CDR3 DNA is TGTGCCAGCAGTGTTTCCGGGACAGAAGCTTTCTTT. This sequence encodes CASSVSGTEAFF.

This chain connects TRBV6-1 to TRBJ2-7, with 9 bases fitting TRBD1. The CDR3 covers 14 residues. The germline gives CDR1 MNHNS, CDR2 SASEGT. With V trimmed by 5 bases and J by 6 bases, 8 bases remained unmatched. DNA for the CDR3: TGTGCCAGCAGTTCCGGGACAGGGAGATCCGAGCAGTACTTC. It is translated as CASSSGTGRSEQYF.

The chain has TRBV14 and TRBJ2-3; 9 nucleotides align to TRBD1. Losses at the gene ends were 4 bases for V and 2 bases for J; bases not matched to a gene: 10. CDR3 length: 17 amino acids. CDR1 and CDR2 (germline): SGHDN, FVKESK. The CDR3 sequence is CASSPLRTGVITDTQYF. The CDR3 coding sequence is TGTGCCAGCAGCCCACTAAGGACAGGGGTGATCACAGATACGCAGTATTTT.

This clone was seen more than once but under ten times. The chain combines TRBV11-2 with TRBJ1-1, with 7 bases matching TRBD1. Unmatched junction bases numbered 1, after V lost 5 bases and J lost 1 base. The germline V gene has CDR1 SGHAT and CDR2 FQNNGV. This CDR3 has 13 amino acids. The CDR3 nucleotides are TGTGCCAGCAGCCGGACAGGGAACACTGAAGCTTTCTTT. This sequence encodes CASSRTGNTEAFF.

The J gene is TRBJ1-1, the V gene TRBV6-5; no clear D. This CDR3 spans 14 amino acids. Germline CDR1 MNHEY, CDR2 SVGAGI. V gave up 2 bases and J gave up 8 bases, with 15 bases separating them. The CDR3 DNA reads TGTGCCAGCAGTTACGCGGTCCTCGATTCGGAAGCTTTCTTT. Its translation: CASSYAVLDSEAFF.

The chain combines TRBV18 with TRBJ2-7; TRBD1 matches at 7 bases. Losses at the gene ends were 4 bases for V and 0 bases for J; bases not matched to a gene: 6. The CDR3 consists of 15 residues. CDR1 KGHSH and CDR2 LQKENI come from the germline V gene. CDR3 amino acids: CASSLGDSNSYEQYF. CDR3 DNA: TGTGCCAGCTCACTAGGGGACAGCAACTCCTACGAGCAGTACTTC.